This is a list of T cell receptor beta chains from one sample in a study of T cell changes during pregnancy in multiple sclerosis. Clones were read by immunoSEQ multiplex PCR, and TCRdb kept only the in-frame ones, dropping some. Of over 70,000 clones listed, about 94% are singletons. Sequencing was performed on peripheral blood, taken in the third trimester of pregnancy. These receptors all come from a female donor with multiple sclerosis, enrolled in a pregnancy study. CDR3s include the opening cysteine and the closing phenylalanine or tryptophan. D genes are given only for firm matches. Clone size is stated in some rows and not others, as once, few, many or a class when expanded.

d_call	cdr3_length	v_call	clone_size	j_call	cdr3_aa	cdr3_nt
TRBD2	16	TRBV19	.	TRBJ2-1	CASSIRTSGSFNEQFF	TGTGCCAGTAGTATTCGGACTAGCGGGAGTTTCAATGAGCAGTTCTTC
TRBD2	15	TRBV6-5	.	TRBJ2-1	CASSYSTSGSNEQFF	TGTGCCAGCAGTTACTCTACTAGCGGGAGTAATGAGCAGTTCTTC
TRBD1	14	TRBV27	.	TRBJ2-7	CASSLGQGHYEQYF	TGTGCCAGCAGCTTGGGACAGGGGCACTACGAGCAGTACTTC
TRBD1	16	TRBV5-1	.	TRBJ1-3	CASSFTLQGAGNTIYF	TGCGCCAGCAGCTTTACCTTACAGGGGGCTGGAAACACCATATATTTT
.	11	TRBV29-1	.	TRBJ1-1	CSLLRGTEAFF	TGCAGCCTCCTACGGGGTACTGAAGCTTTCTTT
.	9	TRBV7-2	.	TRBJ2-7	CAIIYEQYF	TGTGCCATCATCTACGAGCAGTACTTC
.	14	TRBV5-1	.	TRBJ2-5	CASSSDGALGTQYF	TGCGCCAGCAGCTCGGATGGGGCCCTCGGGACCCAGTACTTC
.	14	TRBV27	.	TRBJ1-2	CASSFDRTNYGYTF	TGTGCCAGCAGTTTCGACAGGACAAACTATGGCTACACCTTC
TRBD1	15	TRBV6-1	once	TRBJ2-7	CASSGDRVKTYEQYF	TGTGCCAGCAGTGGCGACAGGGTTAAGACCTACGAGCAGTACTTC
.	16	TRBV9	.	TRBJ1-3	CASSGPGTLSGNTIYF	TGTGCCAGCAGCGGACCTGGGACACTCTCTGGAAACACCATATATTTT
.	16	TRBV14	.	TRBJ1-1	CASSQDVGQINTEAFF	TGTGCCAGCAGCCAAGATGTCGGACAGATAAACACTGAAGCTTTCTTT
TRBD1	16	TRBV7-9	.	TRBJ1-3	CASSSRQGASGNTIYF	TGTGCCAGCAGCTCCCGACAGGGGGCATCTGGAAACACCATATATTTT
.	13	TRBV5-1	.	TRBJ2-7	CASSLDVYYEQYF	TGCGCCAGCAGCTTGGACGTCTACTACGAGCAGTACTTC
TRBD1	16	TRBV7-2	.	TRBJ2-7	CASSPTSGTENYEQYF	TGTGCCAGCAGCCCTACATCCGGGACAGAGAACTACGAGCAGTACTTC
.	17	TRBV15	.	TRBJ2-1	CATSRGRGGWSYNEQFF	TGTGCCACCAGCAGAGGGCGTGGCGGCTGGTCCTACAATGAGCAGTTCTTC
TRBD1	11	TRBV29-1	.	TRBJ1-1	CSVDSRQGAFF	TGCAGCGTTGACTCGAGACAGGGGGCTTTCTTT
TRBD2	13	TRBV7-6	.	TRBJ2-1	CASSERLANEQFF	TGTGCCAGCAGCGAGAGACTAGCGAATGAGCAGTTCTTC
.	15	TRBV5-1	.	TRBJ2-2	CASSRKTSNTGELFF	TGCGCCAGCAGCCGCAAAACTAGCAACACCGGGGAGCTGTTTTTT
TRBD2	14	TRBV2	once	TRBJ2-1	CASSGLAAYNEQFF	TGTGCCAGCAGTGGACTAGCGGCTTACAATGAGCAGTTCTTC
TRBD1	19	TRBV5-1	.	TRBJ2-7	CASSSRGRAGQGQSYEQYF	TGCGCCAGCAGCTCCCGAGGTCGGGCGGGTCAGGGACAGTCCTACGAGCAGTACTTC
TRBD2	16	TRBV7-9	.	TRBJ2-3	CASSRGSSLAADTQYF	TGTGCCAGCAGCCGTGGGTCCTCACTAGCGGCAGATACGCAGTATTTT
.	15	TRBV28	.	TRBJ1-5	CASSPVGGRGQPQHF	TGTGCCAGCAGTCCCGTTGGGGGCAGGGGTCAGCCCCAGCATTTT
.	15	TRBV5-6	.	TRBJ2-5	CASSSIQELQETQYF	TGTGCCAGCAGCTCAATACAGGAGCTCCAAGAGACCCAGTACTTC
.	16	TRBV5-5	.	TRBJ2-2	CASSLFGGAGTGELFF	TGTGCCAGCAGCTTGTTTGGGGGAGCGGGCACCGGGGAGCTGTTTTTT
.	16	TRBV27	.	TRBJ1-1	CASSLYSPVMNTEAFF	TGTGCCAGCAGTTTATATTCCCCCGTAATGAACACTGAAGCTTTCTTT
TRBD1	15	TRBV30	.	TRBJ1-4	CAWSPSYRGSEKLFF	TGTGCCTGGAGTCCAAGCTACAGGGGGAGTGAAAAACTGTTTTTT
TRBD2	16	TRBV4-1	.	TRBJ2-5	CASSPSGAGGKETQYF	TGCGCCAGCAGCCCTTCGGGAGCGGGAGGAAAGGAGACCCAGTACTTC
TRBD1	14	TRBV19	.	TRBJ1-1	CASSMTGGWTEAFF	TGTGCCAGTAGTATGACAGGGGGGTGGACTGAAGCTTTCTTT
.	14	TRBV7-6	.	TRBJ2-1	CASSLTPPGNEQFF	TGTGCCAGCAGCTTAACTCCCCCCGGGAATGAGCAGTTCTTC
TRBD2	16	TRBV10-1	.	TRBJ2-7	CASSDRRLASHYEQYF	TGCGCCAGCAGTGACAGAAGACTAGCGTCTCACTACGAGCAGTACTTC
TRBD1	14	TRBV2	.	TRBJ1-1	CASSDPQGGTEAFF	TGTGCCAGCAGTGACCCCCAGGGGGGCACTGAAGCTTTCTTT
.	14	TRBV11-3	.	TRBJ1-1	CASSLESDSTEAFF	TGTGCCAGCAGCTTAGAGTCGGACAGCACTGAAGCTTTCTTT
.	15	TRBV5-8	.	TRBJ2-3	CASSWGVGGADTQYF	TGTGCCAGCAGCTGGGGAGTTGGAGGGGCAGATACGCAGTATTTT
.	19	TRBV7-8	.	TRBJ2-6	CASTLMRIAQSSGANVLTF	TGTGCCAGCACCTTAATGAGGATAGCGCAATCTTCTGGGGCCAACGTCCTGACTTTC
.	14	TRBV19	.	TRBJ1-1	CASSIGRLNTEAFF	TGTGCCAGTAGTATAGGGAGACTGAACACTGAAGCTTTCTTT
.	12	TRBV7-6	.	TRBJ2-2	CASSQYTGELFF	TGTGCCAGCAGTCAGTACACCGGGGAGCTGTTTTTT
TRBD1	15	TRBV18	.	TRBJ1-5	CASSPPGQPNQPQHF	TGTGCCAGCTCACCGCCGGGACAGCCCAATCAGCCCCAGCATTTT
.	17	TRBV7-2	once	TRBJ2-3	CASSLAQGLGHTDTQYF	TGTGCCAGCAGCCTAGCCCAGGGACTGGGGCACACAGATACGCAGTATTTT
TRBD2	16	TRBV5-5	.	TRBJ2-1	CASSLRGLAGYNEQFF	TGTGCCAGCAGCTTGAGGGGACTAGCGGGATACAATGAGCAGTTCTTC
.	13	TRBV5-6	.	TRBJ2-3	CASSLGAVDTQYF	TGTGCCAGCAGCCTTGGGGCGGTAGATACGCAGTATTTT
.	13	TRBV4-1	.	TRBJ1-1	CASSPGDRTEAFF	TGCGCCAGCAGCCCGGGTGACAGGACTGAAGCTTTCTTT
TRBD1	15	TRBV13	once	TRBJ2-7	CASSHIQGIGYEQYF	TGTGCCAGCAGCCATATACAGGGGATAGGCTACGAGCAGTACTTC
TRBD1	16	TRBV6-5	.	TRBJ1-2	CASSYSEGAEGVGYTF	TGTGCCAGCAGTTACTCCGAGGGGGCGGAGGGTGTTGGCTACACCTTC
.	15	TRBV4-2	.	TRBJ2-6	CASSQSDSGANVLTF	TGTGCCAGCAGCCAAAGCGACTCTGGGGCCAACGTCCTGACTTTC
.	12	TRBV6-1	few	TRBJ1-2	CASSWGGNGYTF	TGTGCCAGCAGTTGGGGAGGGAATGGCTACACCTTC